This T cell receptor (beta chain) is drawn from a study of beta chain features in type 1 diabetes. Study as a whole: When patients were set against healthy donors, age, gender and cell yields were similar. Broader study findings: Type 1 diabetes patients showed a moderate but significant shortening of TCRB CDR3s in all four CD4+ subsets. A possible short-template PCR bias applies equally to patients and controls. When VDJ junctions were examined, type 1 diabetes patients showed fewer insertions and more deletions.

Expressed TCRB transcripts were sequenced because the isolated RNA had all been reverse transcribed beforehand. Data came from immunoSEQ multiplex PCR; TCRdb stores just in-frame clones and leaves some out. The table includes around 140,000 clones, around 9% detected once. This clone showed up just a few times. No antigen is known for it. The length of the CDR3 is 15 residues. V was trimmed by 3 bases and J by 6 bases, leaving 12 bases between them. Germline values: CDR1 MGHDK, CDR2 SYGVNS. This receptor was obtained from a man aged 30 to 45 with type 1 diabetes. Sample: central memory CD4+ T cells from blood. The V call is TRBV25-1, the J call TRBJ1-6; TRBD1 is a possible D gene (6 bases). This CDR3 reads CASSDRDKSNSPLHF. For the CDR3, the DNA is TGTGCCAGCAGTGATCGGGACAAGAGTAATTCACCCCTCCACTTT.